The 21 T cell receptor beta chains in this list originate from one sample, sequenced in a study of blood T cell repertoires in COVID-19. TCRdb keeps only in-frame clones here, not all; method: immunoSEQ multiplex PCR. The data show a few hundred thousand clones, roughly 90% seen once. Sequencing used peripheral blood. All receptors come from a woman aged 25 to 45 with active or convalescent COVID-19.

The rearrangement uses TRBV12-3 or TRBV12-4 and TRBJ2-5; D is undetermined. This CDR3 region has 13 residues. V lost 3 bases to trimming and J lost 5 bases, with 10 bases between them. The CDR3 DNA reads TGTGCCAGCAGTTTGGGCAGGTTTGAGACCCAGTACTTC. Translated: CASSLGRFETQYF.

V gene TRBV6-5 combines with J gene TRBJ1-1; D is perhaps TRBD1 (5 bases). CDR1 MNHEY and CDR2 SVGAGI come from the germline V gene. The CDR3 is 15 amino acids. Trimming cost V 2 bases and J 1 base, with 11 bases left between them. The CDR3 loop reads CASSYTGGWNTEAFF. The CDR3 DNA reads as TGTGCCAGCAGTTACACGGGGGGTTGGAACACTGAAGCTTTCTTT.

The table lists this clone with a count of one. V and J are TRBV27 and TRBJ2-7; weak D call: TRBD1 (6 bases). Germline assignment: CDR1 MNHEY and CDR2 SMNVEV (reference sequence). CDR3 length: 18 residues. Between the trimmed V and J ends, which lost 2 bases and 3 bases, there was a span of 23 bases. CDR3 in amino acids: CASSLRISGVLNYYEQYF. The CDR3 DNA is TGTGCCAGCAGTTTACGGATCTCAGGGGTCTTAAACTACTACGAGCAGTACTTC.

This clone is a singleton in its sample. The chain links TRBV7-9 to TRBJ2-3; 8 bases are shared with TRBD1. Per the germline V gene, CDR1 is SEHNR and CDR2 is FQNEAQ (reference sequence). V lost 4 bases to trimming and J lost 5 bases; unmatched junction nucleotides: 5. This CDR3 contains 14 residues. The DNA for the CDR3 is TGTGCCAGCAGCTCCTGGACAGGGTTAGATACGCAGTATTTT. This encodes CASSSWTGLDTQYF.

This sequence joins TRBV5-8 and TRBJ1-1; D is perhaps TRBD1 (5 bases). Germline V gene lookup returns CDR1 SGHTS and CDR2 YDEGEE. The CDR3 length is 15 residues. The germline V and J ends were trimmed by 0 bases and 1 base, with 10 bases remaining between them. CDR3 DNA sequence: TGTGCCAGCAGCTTGGGCGACAGAGAGAACACTGAAGCTTTCTTT. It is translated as CASSLGDRENTEAFF.

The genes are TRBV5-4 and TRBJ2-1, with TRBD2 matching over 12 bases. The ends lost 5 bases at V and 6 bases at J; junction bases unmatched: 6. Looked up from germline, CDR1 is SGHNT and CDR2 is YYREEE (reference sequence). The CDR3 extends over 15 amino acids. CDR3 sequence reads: CASSKLAGGLNEQFF. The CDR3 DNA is TGTGCCAGCAGTAAGCTAGCGGGGGGGCTCAATGAGCAGTTCTTC.

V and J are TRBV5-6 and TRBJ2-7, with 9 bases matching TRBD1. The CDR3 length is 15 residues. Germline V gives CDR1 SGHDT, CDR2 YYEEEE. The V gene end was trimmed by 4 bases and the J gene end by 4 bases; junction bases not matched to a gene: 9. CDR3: CASSHRGQGTYEQYF. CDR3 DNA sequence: TGTGCCAGCAGCCACCGAGGACAGGGGACATACGAGCAGTACTTC.

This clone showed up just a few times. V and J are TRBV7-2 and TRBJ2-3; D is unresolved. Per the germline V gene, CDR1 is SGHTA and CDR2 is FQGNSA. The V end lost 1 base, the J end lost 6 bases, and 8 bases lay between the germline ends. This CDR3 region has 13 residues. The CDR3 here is CASSLVHGDTQYF. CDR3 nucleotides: TGTGCCAGCAGCTTAGTACACGGGGATACGCAGTATTTT. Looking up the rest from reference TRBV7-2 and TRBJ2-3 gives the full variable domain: GAGVSQSPSNKVTEKGKDVELRCDPISGHTALYWYRQSLGQGLEFLIYFQGNSAPDKSGLPSDRFSAERTGGSVSTLTIQRTQQEDSAVYLCASSLVHGDTQYFGPGTRLTVL.

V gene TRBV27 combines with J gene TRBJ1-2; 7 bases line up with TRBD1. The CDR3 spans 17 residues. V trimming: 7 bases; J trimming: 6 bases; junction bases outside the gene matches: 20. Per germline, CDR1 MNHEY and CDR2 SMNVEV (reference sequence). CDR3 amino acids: CASTRIPGQPLFNGYTF. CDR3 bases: TGTGCCAGCACACGAATCCCGGGACAGCCTTTATTCAATGGCTACACCTTC.

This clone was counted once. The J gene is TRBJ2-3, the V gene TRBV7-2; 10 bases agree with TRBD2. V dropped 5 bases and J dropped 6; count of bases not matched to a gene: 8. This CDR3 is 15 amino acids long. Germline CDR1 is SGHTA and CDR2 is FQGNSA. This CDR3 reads CASSPPAGGPDTQYF. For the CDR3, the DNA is TGTGCCAGCAGCCCGCCAGCGGGGGGGCCGGATACGCAGTATTTT.

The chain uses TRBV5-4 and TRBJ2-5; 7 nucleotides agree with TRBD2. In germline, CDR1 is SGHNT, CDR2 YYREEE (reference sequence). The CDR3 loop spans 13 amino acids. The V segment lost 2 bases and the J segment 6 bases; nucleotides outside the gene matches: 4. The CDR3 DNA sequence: TGTGCCAGCAGCTTATCGGGGGGACAGACCCAGTACTTC. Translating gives CASSLSGGQTQYF.

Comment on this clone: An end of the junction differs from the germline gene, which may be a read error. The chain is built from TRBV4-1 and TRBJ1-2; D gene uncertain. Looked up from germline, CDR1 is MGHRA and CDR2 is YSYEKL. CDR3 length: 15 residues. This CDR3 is CASSQGPTEGARSSF. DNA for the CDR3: TGCGCCAGCAGCCAAGGCCCTACGGAGGGTGCGAGATCCTCCTTC.

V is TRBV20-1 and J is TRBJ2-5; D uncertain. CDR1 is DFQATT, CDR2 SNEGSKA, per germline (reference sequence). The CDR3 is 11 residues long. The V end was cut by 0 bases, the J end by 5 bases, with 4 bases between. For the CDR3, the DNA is TGCAGTGCTAGAGATCGGGAGACCCAGTACTTC. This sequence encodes CSARDRETQYF.

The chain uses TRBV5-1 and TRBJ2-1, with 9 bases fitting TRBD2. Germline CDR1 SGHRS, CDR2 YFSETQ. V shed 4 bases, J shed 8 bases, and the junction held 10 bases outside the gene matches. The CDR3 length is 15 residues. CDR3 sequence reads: CASSPGGGAIDEQFF. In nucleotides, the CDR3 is TGCGCCAGCAGCCCTGGCGGGGGGGCCATCGATGAGCAGTTCTTC.

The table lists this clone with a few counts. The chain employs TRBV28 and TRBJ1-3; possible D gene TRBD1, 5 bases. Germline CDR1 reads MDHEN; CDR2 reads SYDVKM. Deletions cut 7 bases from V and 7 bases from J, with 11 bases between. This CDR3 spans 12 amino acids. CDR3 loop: CASMGRRNTIYF. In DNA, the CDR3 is TGTGCCAGCATGGGGCGGCGGAACACCATATATTTT.

The CDR3 loop is CASSQDRVGSPLHF. The CDR3 coding sequence is TGTGCCAGCAGCCAGGACAGGGTCGGTTCACCCCTCCACTTT. This chain connects TRBV7-2 to TRBJ1-6; the match to TRBD1 covers 8 bases. Per germline, CDR1 SGHTA and CDR2 FQGNSA. The CDR3 contains 14 residues. V trimming: 5 bases; J trimming: 9 bases; junction bases outside the gene matches: 6.

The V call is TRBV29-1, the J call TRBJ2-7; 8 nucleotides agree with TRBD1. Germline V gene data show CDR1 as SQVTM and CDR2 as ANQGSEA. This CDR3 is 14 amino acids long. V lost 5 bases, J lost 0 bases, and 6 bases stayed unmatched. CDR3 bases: TGCAGCGTTTACGGGACAGGCTTCTCCTACGAGCAGTACTTC. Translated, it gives CSVYGTGFSYEQYF.

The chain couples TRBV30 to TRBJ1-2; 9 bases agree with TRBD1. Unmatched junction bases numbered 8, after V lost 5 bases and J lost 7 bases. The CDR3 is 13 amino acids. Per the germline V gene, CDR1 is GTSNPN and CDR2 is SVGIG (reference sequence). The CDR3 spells CAWGPGQGLGYTF. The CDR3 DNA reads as TGTGCCTGGGGGCCGGGACAGGGCCTTGGCTACACCTTC. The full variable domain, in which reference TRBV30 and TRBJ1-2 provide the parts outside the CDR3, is SQTIHQWPATLVQPVGSPLSLECTVEGTSNPNLYWYRQAAGRGLQLLFYSVGIGQISSEVPQNLSASRPQDRQFILSSKKLLLSDSGFYLCAWGPGQGLGYTFGSGTRLTVV.

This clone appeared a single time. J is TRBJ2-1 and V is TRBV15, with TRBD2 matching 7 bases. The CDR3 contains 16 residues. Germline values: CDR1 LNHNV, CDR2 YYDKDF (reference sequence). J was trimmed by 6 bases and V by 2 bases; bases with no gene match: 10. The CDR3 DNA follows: TGTGCCACCAGCAGATATTTCGCCAGGGAGGGCAATGAGCAGTTCTTC. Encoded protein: CATSRYFAREGNEQFF.

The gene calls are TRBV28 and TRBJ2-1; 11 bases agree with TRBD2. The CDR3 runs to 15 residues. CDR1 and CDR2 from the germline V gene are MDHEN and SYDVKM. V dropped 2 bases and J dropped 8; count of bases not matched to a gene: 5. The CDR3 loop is CASSLLSGGAHEQFF. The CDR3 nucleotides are TGTGCCAGCAGTTTACTTAGCGGGGGGGCCCATGAGCAGTTCTTC.

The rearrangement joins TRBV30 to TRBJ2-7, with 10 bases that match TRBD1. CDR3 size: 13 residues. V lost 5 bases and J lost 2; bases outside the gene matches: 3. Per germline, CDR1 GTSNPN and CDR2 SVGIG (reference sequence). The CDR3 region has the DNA TGTGCCTGGGGGACAGGGGTGGCCTACGAGCAGTACTTC. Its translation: CAWGTGVAYEQYF.